The text below deals with one T cell receptor beta chain. Trimming removed 4 bases from V and 1 base from J, with 12 bases in between. The CDR3 totals 15 residues. CDR1 and CDR2 from the germline V gene are SGDLS and YYNGEE. The data were produced by immunoSEQ multiplex PCR, yet TCRdb's version contains in-frame clones alone and is incomplete. Here the sample spans tens of thousands of clones, over 85% being singletons. The source of the sample is a study of cytomegalovirus exposure and HLA in healthy donors. This sequence originates from a woman between 25 and 40 years old in good health and CMV-seronegative. Sequenced sample: PBMCs. This sequence joins TRBV9 and TRBJ1-5; D is possibly TRBD1 (6 bases). The CDR3 region is CASSLQGTSNQPQHF. CDR3 nucleotide sequence: TGTGCCAGCAGCCTTCAGGGGACAAGCAATCAGCCCCAGCATTTT.